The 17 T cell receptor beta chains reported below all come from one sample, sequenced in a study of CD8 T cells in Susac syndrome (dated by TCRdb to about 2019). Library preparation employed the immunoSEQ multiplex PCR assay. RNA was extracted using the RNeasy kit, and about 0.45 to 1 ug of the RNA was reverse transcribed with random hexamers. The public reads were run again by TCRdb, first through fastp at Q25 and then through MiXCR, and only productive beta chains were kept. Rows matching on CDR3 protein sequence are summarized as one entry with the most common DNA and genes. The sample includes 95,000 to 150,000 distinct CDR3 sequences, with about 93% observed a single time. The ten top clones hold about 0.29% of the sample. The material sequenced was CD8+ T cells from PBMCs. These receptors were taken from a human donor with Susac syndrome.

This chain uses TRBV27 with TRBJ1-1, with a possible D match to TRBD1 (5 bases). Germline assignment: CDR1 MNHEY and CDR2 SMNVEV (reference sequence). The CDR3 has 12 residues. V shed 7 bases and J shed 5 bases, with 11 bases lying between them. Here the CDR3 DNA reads TGTGCCAGCAAGCAGGGTGCAACTGAAGCTTTCTTT. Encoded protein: CASKQGATEAFF.

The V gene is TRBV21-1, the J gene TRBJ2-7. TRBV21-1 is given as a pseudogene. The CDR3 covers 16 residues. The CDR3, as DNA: TGTGCCAGCAGGGAGGGGCTTTGCGGCGGGGTGAACGAGCAGTACTTC. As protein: CASREGLCGGVNEQYF.

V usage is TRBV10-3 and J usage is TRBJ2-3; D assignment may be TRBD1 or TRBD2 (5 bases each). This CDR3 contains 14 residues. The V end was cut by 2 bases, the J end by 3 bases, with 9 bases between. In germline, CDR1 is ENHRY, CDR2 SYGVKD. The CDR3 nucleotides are TGTGCCATCAGTGAGCGGGGCGGTACAGATACGCAGTATTTT. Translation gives CAISERGGTDTQYF.

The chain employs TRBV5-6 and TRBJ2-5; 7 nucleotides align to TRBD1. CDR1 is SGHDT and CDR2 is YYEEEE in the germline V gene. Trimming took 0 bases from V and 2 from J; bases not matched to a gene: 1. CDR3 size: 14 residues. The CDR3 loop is CASSLGRGQETQYF. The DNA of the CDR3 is TGTGCCAGCAGCTTGGGCAGGGGGCAAGAGACCCAGTACTTC. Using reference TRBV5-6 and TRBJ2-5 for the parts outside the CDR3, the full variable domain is DAGVTQSPTHLIKTRGQQVTLRCSPKSGHDTVSWYQQALGQGPQFIFQYYEEEERQRGNFPDRFSGHQFPNYSSELNVNALLLGDSALYLCASSLGRGQETQYFGPGTRLLVL.

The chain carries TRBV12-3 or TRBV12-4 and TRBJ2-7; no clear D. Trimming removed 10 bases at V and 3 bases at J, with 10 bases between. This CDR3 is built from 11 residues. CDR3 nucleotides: TGTGCCACCCCGTCCCTCTACGAGCAGTACTTC. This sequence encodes CATPSLYEQYF.

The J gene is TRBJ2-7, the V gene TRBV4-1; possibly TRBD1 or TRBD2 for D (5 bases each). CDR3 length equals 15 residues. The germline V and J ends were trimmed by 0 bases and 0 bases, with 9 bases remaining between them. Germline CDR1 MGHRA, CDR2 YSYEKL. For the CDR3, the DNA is TGCGCCAGCAGCCAAGAGGCAGGGACCTCCTACGAGCAGTACTTC. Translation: CASSQEAGTSYEQYF.

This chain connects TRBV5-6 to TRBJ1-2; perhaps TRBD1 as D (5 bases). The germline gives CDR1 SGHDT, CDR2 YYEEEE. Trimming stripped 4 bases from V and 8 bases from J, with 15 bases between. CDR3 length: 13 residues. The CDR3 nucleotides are TGTGCCAGCAGCGGGGACGGCAAGTGGGGCTACACCTTC. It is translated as CASSGDGKWGYTF.

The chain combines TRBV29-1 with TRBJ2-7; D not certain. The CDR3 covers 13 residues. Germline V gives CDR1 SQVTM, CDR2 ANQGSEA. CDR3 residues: CSVPGPSSYEQYF. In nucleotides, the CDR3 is TGCAGTGTACCGGGTCCGAGCTCCTACGAGCAGTACTTC.

The CDR3 reads CASSLVGASLSNTEAFF. For the CDR3, the DNA is TGTGCCAGCAGCCTGGTAGGGGCCTCCCTGTCGAACACTGAAGCTTTCTTT. This sequence joins TRBV7-9 and TRBJ1-1, with a tentative D call TRBD1 (5 bases). Looked up from germline, CDR1 is SEHNR and CDR2 is FQNEAQ (reference sequence). There are 17 residues in the CDR3. The ends were cut back, 5 bases at V and 1 base at J, with 20 bases in the middle.

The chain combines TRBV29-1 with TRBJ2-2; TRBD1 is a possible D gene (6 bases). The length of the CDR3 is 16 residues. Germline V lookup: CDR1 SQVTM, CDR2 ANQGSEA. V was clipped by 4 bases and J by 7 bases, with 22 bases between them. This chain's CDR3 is CSVVSSEKGTNGELFF. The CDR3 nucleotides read TGCAGCGTTGTTTCCAGTGAGAAAGGGACAAACGGGGAGCTGTTTTTT.

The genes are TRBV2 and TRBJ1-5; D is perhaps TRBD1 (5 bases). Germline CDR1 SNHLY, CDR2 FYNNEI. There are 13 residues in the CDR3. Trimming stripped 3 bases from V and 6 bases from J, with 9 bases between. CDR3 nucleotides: TGTGCCAGCAGTGACAGGGACGGTCAGCCCCAGCATTTT. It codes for CASSDRDGQPQHF. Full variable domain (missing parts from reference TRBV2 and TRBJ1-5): EPEVTQTPSHQVTQMGQEVILRCVPISNHLYFYWYRQILGQKVEFLVSFYNNEISEKSEIFDDQFSVERPDGSNFTLKIRSTKLEDSAMYFCASSDRDGQPQHFGDGTRLSIL.

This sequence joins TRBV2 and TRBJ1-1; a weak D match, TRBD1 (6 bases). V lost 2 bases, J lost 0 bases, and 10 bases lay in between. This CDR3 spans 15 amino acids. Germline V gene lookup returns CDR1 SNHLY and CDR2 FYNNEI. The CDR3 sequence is CASSERGGMNTEAFF. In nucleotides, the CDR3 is TGTGCCAGCAGTGAAAGGGGGGGGATGAACACTGAAGCTTTCTTT.

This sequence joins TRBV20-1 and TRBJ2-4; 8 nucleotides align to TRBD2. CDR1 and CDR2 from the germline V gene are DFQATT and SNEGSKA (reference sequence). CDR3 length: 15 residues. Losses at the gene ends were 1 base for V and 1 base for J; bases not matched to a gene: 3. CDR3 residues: CSARGSGNAKNIQYF. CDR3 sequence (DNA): TGCAGTGCTAGAGGTAGCGGGAATGCCAAAAACATTCAGTACTTC.

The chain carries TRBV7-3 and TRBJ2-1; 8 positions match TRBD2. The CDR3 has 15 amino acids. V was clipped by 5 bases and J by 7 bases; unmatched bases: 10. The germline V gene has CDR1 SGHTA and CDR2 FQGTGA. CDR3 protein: CASSLSGGGLNEQFF. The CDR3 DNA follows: TGTGCCAGCAGCCTCTCGGGGGGGGGCCTTAATGAGCAGTTCTTC.

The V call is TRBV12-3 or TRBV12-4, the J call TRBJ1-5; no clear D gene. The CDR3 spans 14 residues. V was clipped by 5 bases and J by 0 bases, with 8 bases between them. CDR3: CASSPADSNQPQHF. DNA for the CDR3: TGTGCCAGCAGTCCAGCAGATAGCAATCAGCCCCAGCATTTT.

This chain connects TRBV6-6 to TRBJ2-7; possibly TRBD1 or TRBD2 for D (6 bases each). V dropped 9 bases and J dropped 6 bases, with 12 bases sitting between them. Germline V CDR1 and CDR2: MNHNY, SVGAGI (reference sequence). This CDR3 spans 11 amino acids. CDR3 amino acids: CASIQGGEQYF. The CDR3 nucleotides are TGTGCCAGTATACAGGGAGGCGAGCAGTACTTC.

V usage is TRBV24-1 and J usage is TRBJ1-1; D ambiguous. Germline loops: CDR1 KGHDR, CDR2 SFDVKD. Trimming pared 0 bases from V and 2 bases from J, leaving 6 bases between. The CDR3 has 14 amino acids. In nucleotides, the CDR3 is TGTGCCACCAGTGATTTGCAAGGTAACACTGAAGCTTTCTTT. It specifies CATSDLQGNTEAFF.